The present TCR beta chain was sequenced within a study of shared clonotypes between healthy human individuals. Study findings and constraints: Generation probability values for non-shared clonotypes were lower than those for clonotypes shared by all four donors.

Points on this clone: The antigen remains unidentified.

Each donor was a Caucasian adult residing in Nashville, Tennessee. Germline V gene lookup returns CDR1 SGHVS and CDR2 FQNEAQ. CDR3 size: 16 residues. With V trimmed by 0 bases and J by 8 bases, 8 bases remained unmatched. Sequenced by immunoSEQ multiplex PCR; TCRdb stores in-frame clones only, minus some. The table has 950,000 to 1,200,000 clones, about 72% seen once. This clonotype was obtained from a man between 18 and 35 years old in good health. Some clones in this sample may be carry-over from other donors' samples. The V gene is TRBV7-8, the J gene TRBJ2-4; 9 bases match TRBD2. The material sequenced was memory CD4+ T cells from PBMCs. Regarding subset: CD45RA-negative fraction. The DNA for the CDR3 is TGTGCCAGCAGCTTAGCGGTTAGCGGGAGCGTCGACATTCAGTACTTC. This gives the protein CASSLAVSGSVDIQYF.